The 16 T cell receptor beta chains below all came from one sample that was sequenced in a study of CD8 T cells in ankylosing spondylitis (dated by TCRdb to about 2017). Here is what the overall study found, with its caveats: Blood from ankylosing spondylitis patients appeared to be characterized by a TCR beta motif composed of roughly eight highly homologous amino acid variants.

Libraries came from 5' RACE. Sequencing was performed on an Illumina HiSeq 2500. The public sequencing data were trimmed at Q25 with fastp and processed into clonotypes with MiXCR by TCRdb, which kept only in-frame beta chains. Entries that share a CDR3 protein sequence are merged under the most common genes and DNA. Present in this sample are around 140,000 distinct CDR3 sequences, 17% of which were seen just once. The leading ten clones occupy 30% to 35% of the sample. Which antigens these TCRs recognize remains unknown. The sample consisted of blood, either unsorted or a sorted T cell fraction (not recorded which). These receptors came from a male donor with ankylosing spondylitis.

This clonotype came up a few times. The V call is TRBV4-2, the J call TRBJ2-4; D call uncertain. Per the germline V gene, CDR1 is LGHNA and CDR2 is YNFKEQ. Trimming took off 4 bases at V and 6 bases at J, with 13 bases between the two ends. CDR3 length equals 14 residues. This chain's CDR3 is CASSPIGSGNIQYF. In DNA form, the CDR3 reads TGTGCCAGCAGCCCAATAGGATCGGGAAACATTCAGTACTTC.

V is TRBV20-1 and J is TRBJ2-1; D gene uncertain. Germline V gene sequence: CDR1 DFQATT, CDR2 SNEGSKA (reference sequence). This CDR3 region has 13 residues. V was shortened by 0 bases and J by 5 bases, with 8 bases between the two germline ends. The CDR3 region has the DNA TGCAGTGCTAGAGATGGGTTCCACAATGAGCAGTTCTTC. It is translated as CSARDGFHNEQFF.

This clonotype was counted only a few times. V is TRBV10-2 and J is TRBJ1-1, with D hard to call. From germline, CDR1 is WSHSY and CDR2 SAAADI. The CDR3 is 13 residues long. The germline V and J ends were trimmed by 6 bases and 1 base, with 9 bases remaining between them. Written as DNA, the CDR3 is TGCGCCAGCAGAGTGTCATGGAACACTGAAGCTTTCTTT. This encodes CASRVSWNTEAFF.

This rearrangement joins TRBV6-2 or TRBV6-3 to TRBJ1-1; 8 bases align to TRBD1. V shed 6 bases, J shed 1 base, and the junction held 7 bases outside the gene matches. Germline CDR1 reads MNHEY; CDR2 reads SVGEGT. This CDR3 spans 15 amino acids. The CDR3 region is CASSHRQGWNTEAFF. For the CDR3, the DNA is TGTGCCAGCAGCCACCGACAGGGGTGGAACACTGAAGCTTTCTTT.

This clonotype has more than one count but fewer than ten. This chain connects TRBV7-9 to TRBJ2-1; D is possibly TRBD2 (5 bases). Germline CDR1 SEHNR, CDR2 FQNEAQ (reference sequence). Deletions cut 5 bases from V and 6 bases from J, with 14 bases between. The CDR3 extends over 14 amino acids. As DNA, the CDR3 is TGTGCCAGCAGCGCCACGCCAGCGGTCAATGAGCAGTTCTTC. It encodes CASSATPAVNEQFF.

The chain employs TRBV2 and TRBJ2-7; the D call may be TRBD1 or TRBD2 (5 bases each). V lost 10 bases and J 2 bases, leaving 24 bases between the germline ends. The CDR3 runs 16 residues. Germline V CDR1 and CDR2: SNHLY, FYNNEI. The CDR3 loop reads CATRDLASTVAYEQYF. The CDR3 nucleotides read TGTGCCACCCGGGATCTCGCTTCGACAGTCGCCTACGAGCAGTACTTC.

V gene TRBV12-3 or TRBV12-4 combines with J gene TRBJ2-3; possible D gene TRBD2, 6 bases. The CDR3 is 15 residues long. The germline V and J ends were trimmed by 4 bases and 4 bases, with 15 bases remaining between them. CDR3 DNA: TGTGCCAGCAGTTCTGGAGGGCTGAGGGCAGATACGCAGTATTTT. Amino acids: CASSSGGLRADTQYF.

This clonotype was seen more than once but under ten times. The V and J genes are TRBV5-1 and TRBJ2-1; 8 bases map to TRBD2. V lost 5 bases to trimming and J lost 5 bases; unmatched junction nucleotides: 9. Germline V gene lookup returns CDR1 SGHRS and CDR2 YFSETQ. The CDR3 length is 15 residues. The CDR3, as DNA: TGCGCCAGCAGTCCCGGGACTAGGGTAGACAATGAGCAGTTCTTC. It specifies CASSPGTRVDNEQFF. The whole variable domain, filled in from reference TRBV5-1 and TRBJ2-1, reads KAGVTQTPRYLIKTRGQQVTLSCSPISGHRSVSWYQQTPGQGLQFLFEYFSETQRNKGNFPGRFSGRQFSNSRSEMNVSTLELGDSALYLCASSPGTRVDNEQFFGPGTRLTVL.

The chain combines TRBV7-6 with TRBJ1-4; D unresolved. Trimming pared 2 bases from V and 11 bases from J, leaving 12 bases between. This CDR3 has 13 residues. Germline V gene lookup returns CDR1 SGHVS and CDR2 FNYEAQ. CDR3 nucleotides: TGTGCCAGCAGCTTACCGGAAGGGTTCAAACTGTTTTTT. As protein: CASSLPEGFKLFF. Together with reference TRBV7-6 and TRBJ1-4, the CDR3 gives the full variable domain: GAGVSQSPRYKVTKRGQDVALRCDPISGHVSLYWYRQALGQGPEFLTYFNYEAQQDKSGLPNDRFSAERPEGSISTLTIQRTEQRDSAMYRCASSLPEGFKLFFGSGTQLSVL.

The V and J genes are TRBV11-2 and TRBJ2-7; D is undetermined. Deletions cut 1 base from V and 3 bases from J, with 13 bases between. The CDR3 totals 15 residues. Germline-derived CDR1 and CDR2 are SGHAT and FQNNGV. In nucleotides, the CDR3 is TGTGCCAGCAGCTTAGGGTCTGGGTCGGGCTACGAGCAGTACTTC. It codes for CASSLGSGSGYEQYF.

In its sample, this clonotype was seen a few times. The genes are TRBV7-8 and TRBJ2-3; 10 bases are a match to TRBD2. V gave up 2 bases and J gave up 4 bases; unmatched junction bases: 6. The CDR3 length is 16 residues. CDR1 and CDR2 from the germline V gene are SGHVS and FQNEAQ. CDR3 residues: CASSLLASGRSDTQYF. The CDR3 DNA follows: TGTGCCAGCAGCTTATTGGCTAGCGGGAGATCAGATACGCAGTATTTT. Using reference TRBV7-8 and TRBJ2-3 for the parts outside the CDR3, the full variable domain is GAGVSQSPRYKVAKRGQDVALRCDPISGHVSLFWYQQALGQGPEFLTYFQNEAQLDKSGLPSDRFFAERPEGSVSTLKIQRTQQEDSAVYLCASSLLASGRSDTQYFGPGTRLTVL.

This clonotype was counted only a few times. This chain joins TRBV21-1 and TRBJ2-3; the D segment call TRBD1 is taken from the table without a DNA check. TRBV21-1 corresponds to a pseudogene. This CDR3 comprises 14 residues. Here the CDR3 reads CASSKVQDRDTQYF. The CDR3 DNA follows: TGTGCCAGCAGCAAAGTACAGGACAGAGATACGCAGTATTTT.

The CDR3 DNA sequence: TGTGCCAGCAGCTTCGCTAGCGGGAGGTATGAGCAGTTCTTC. Protein sequence: CASSFASGRYEQFF. The V call is TRBV11-2, the J call TRBJ2-1; 11 positions match TRBD2. Germline V gene sequence: CDR1 SGHAT, CDR2 FQNNGV. V shed 3 bases and J 8 bases; nucleotides not matched to a gene: 3. CDR3 size: 14 residues.

The table lists this clonotype with many counts. The rearrangement links TRBV29-1 to TRBJ1-2; TRBD1 matches at 9 bases. The CDR3 sequence is 15 residues long. Per germline, CDR1 SQVTM and CDR2 ANQGSEA. V shed 0 bases and J 5 bases; nucleotides not matched to a gene: 7. CDR3 in amino acids: CSVEDQGTGLYGYTF. CDR3 DNA: TGCAGCGTTGAAGACCAGGGGACAGGGCTTTATGGCTACACCTTC.

V usage is TRBV18 and J usage is TRBJ2-1; 14 positions match TRBD2. Germline V CDR1 and CDR2: KGHSH, LQKENI. V gave up 3 bases and J gave up 4 bases; unmatched junction bases: 8. This CDR3 is 18 amino acids long. CDR3 DNA sequence: TGTGCCAGCTCACCGGGACTAGCGGGAGCCCTCGAGTACAATGAGCAGTTCTTC. It codes for CASSPGLAGALEYNEQFF.

This clonotype was counted a few times. The chain joins TRBV6-1 to TRBJ1-1, with D tentatively TRBD1 (6 bases). This CDR3 has 14 amino acids. The ends were cut back, 5 bases at V and 0 bases at J, with 10 bases in the middle. Germline CDR1 is MNHNS and CDR2 is SASEGT. The CDR3 sequence: CASSPRGMNTEAFF. In nucleotides, the CDR3 is TGTGCCAGCAGTCCCAGGGGAATGAACACTGAAGCTTTCTTT.